This T cell receptor beta chain came from a study of early stage breast cancer tumors. Study findings and constraints: Enriched TCRB sequences shared across patients were mostly commonly generated sequences.

About this clone: The antigen remains undetermined.

V gave up 6 bases and J gave up 1 base, with 9 bases separating them. This CDR3 has 13 residues. Per germline, CDR1 LNHDA and CDR2 SQIVND (reference sequence). TCRdb keeps only in-frame clones here, not all; method: immunoSEQ multiplex PCR. The sample contains fewer than 35,000 clones, around 70% of which appear only once. Sequencing input: blood. The chain links TRBV19 to TRBJ1-1; D not certain. This TCR was recovered from a person aged 45-65 years with breast cancer. CDR3 sequence (DNA): TGTGCCAGTAGCGCACGGGGGAACACTGAAGCTTTCTTT. Translation: CASSARGNTEAFF.